This T cell receptor (beta chain) was recorded in a study of blood T cells in healthy people across ages. Whole-study findings and limits: There were more naive CD4+ cells and higher diversity in long-lived donors than in aged donors.

A second about 7 to 11 cycle PCR used barcoded and J-beta primers. Each CDR3 protein is one row after TCRdb ran MiXCR on the 5' RACE reads. The sample shows about 1.5 million distinct CDR3 sequences, 35% to 45% of them seen only once. The J segment lost 11 bases and the V segment lost 6 bases, leaving 10 bases of the junction unmatched. The length of the CDR3 is 15 residues. Extractions gave at least 5 micrograms of total RNA per sample. On this clonotype itself: Its antigen is still unknown.

The receptor's source is a young woman in good health. Sequencing input: blood. The chain has TRBV12-3 or TRBV12-4 and TRBJ2-5; 15 bases line up with TRBD2. CDR3 nucleotide sequence: TGTGCCAGCAGATCGGGACTAGCGGGGGGTAATGAGCAGTACTTC. Protein: CASRSGLAGGNEQYF.